The clone carrying this T cell receptor beta chain was seen many times. This sample is drawn from a study of blood T cell repertoires in COVID-19. The overall study: The United States, Italy and Spain were the sources of the acute and convalescent COVID-19 samples. Sources were T cells, B-cell-depleted T cells, or PBMCs; the material itself was cDNA or gDNA.

This table comes from immunoSEQ multiplex PCR, and its TCRdb copy is limited to in-frame clones, with some not included. The sample holds roughly 300,000 clones, more than 75% seen once. The V gene's germline CDR1 is LGHNA and CDR2 YNFKEQ. Trimming cost V 2 bases and J 11 bases, with 21 bases left between them. The CDR3 spans 15 residues. Sample: PBMCs or T cells enriched from blood (not recorded which). V usage is TRBV4-2 and J usage is TRBJ1-1; a possible D gene is TRBD1 (5 bases). The source is a woman in her 30s who had recovered from COVID-19. The CDR3 region is CASSQPGYGGREAFF. The DNA of the CDR3 is TGTGCCAGCAGCCAACCAGGGTATGGTGGTCGGGAGGCTTTCTTT.